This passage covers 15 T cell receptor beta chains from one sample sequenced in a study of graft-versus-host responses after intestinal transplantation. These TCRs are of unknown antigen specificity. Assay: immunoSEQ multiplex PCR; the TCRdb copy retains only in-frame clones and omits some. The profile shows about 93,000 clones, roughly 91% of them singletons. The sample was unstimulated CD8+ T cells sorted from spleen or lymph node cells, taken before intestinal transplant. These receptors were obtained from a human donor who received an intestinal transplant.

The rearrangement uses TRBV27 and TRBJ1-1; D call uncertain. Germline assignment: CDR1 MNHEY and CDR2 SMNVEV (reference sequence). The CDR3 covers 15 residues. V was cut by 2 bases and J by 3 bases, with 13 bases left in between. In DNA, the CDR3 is TGTGCCAGCAGTTTACTTGCCGAGTCTTACACTGAAGCTTTCTTT. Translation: CASSLLAESYTEAFF.

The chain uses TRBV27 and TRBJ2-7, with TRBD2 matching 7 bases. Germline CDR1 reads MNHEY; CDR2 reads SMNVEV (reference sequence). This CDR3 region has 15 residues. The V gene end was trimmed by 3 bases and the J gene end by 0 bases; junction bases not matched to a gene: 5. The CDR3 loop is CASSLSSGSSYEQYF. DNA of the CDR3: TGTGCCAGCAGTTTGTCTAGCGGAAGCTCCTACGAGCAGTACTTC.

CDR3 region: CASSPPQFPGANVLTF. Written as DNA, the CDR3 is TGCGCCAGCAGCCCGCCTCAGTTTCCTGGGGCCAACGTCCTGACTTTC. The V and J genes are TRBV4-1 and TRBJ2-6; no reliable D call. Germline CDR1 reads MGHRA; CDR2 reads YSYEKL. V was shortened by 4 bases and J by 2 bases, with 12 bases between the two germline ends. This CDR3 contains 16 residues.

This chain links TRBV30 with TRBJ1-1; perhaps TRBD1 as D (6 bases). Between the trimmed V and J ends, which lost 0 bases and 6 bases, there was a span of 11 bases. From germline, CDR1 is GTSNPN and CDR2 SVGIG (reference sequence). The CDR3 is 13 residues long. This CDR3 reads CAWSVGWTAEAFF. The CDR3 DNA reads TGTGCCTGGAGTGTAGGTTGGACAGCTGAAGCTTTCTTT.

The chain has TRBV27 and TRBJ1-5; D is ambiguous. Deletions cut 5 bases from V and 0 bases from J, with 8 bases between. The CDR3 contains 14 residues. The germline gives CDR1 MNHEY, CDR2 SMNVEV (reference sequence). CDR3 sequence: CASSTAYSNQPQHF. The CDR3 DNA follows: TGTGCCAGCAGTACAGCTTATAGCAATCAGCCCCAGCATTTT.

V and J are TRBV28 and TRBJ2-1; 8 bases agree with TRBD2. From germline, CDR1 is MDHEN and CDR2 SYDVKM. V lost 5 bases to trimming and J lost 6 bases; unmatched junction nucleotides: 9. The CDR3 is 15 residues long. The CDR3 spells CASSTGTRYGNEQFF. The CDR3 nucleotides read TGTGCCAGCAGTACGGGGACTAGATACGGCAATGAGCAGTTCTTC.

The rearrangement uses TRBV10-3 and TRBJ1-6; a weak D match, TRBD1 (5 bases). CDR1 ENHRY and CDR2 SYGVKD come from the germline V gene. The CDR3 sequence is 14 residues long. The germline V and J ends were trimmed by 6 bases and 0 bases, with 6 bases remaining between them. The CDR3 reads CAIRTDSYNSPLHF. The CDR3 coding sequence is TGTGCCATCAGGACAGACTCCTATAATTCACCCCTCCACTTT.

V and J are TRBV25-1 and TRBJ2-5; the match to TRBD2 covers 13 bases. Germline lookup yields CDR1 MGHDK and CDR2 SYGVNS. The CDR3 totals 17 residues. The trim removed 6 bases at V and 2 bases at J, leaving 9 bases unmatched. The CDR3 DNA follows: TGTGCCAGCAGAGACGAGGGGACTAGCGGGAATCAAGAGACCCAGTACTTC. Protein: CASRDEGTSGNQETQYF. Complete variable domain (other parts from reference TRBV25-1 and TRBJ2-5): EADIYQTPRYLVIGTGKKITLECSQTMGHDKMYWYQQDPGMELHLIHYSYGVNSTEKGDLSSESTVSRIRTEHFPLTLESARPSHTSQYLCASRDEGTSGNQETQYFGPGTRLLVL.

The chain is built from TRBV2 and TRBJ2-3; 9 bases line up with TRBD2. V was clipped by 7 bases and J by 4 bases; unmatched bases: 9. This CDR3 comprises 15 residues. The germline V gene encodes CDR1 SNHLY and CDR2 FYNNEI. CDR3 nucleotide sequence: TGTGCCAGCATTGGGTCCGCGGGAGGGCCAGATACGCAGTATTTT. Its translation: CASIGSAGGPDTQYF.

The CDR3 spells CASRRDNDYEQYF. The CDR3 DNA is TGTGCCAGCAGGAGGGATAACGACTACGAGCAGTACTTC. The J gene is TRBJ2-7, the V gene TRBV6-6; D might be TRBD2 (5 bases). The CDR3 runs 13 residues. CDR1 is MNHNY, CDR2 SVGAGI, per germline (reference sequence). V lost 6 bases to trimming and J lost 3 bases, with 12 bases between them.

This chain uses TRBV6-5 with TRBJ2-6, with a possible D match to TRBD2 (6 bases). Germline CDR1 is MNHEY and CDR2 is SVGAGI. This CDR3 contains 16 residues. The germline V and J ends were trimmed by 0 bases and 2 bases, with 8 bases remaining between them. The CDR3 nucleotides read TGTGCCAGCAGTTACTCGGGGGGAACTGGGGCCAACGTCCTGACTTTC. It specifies CASSYSGGTGANVLTF.

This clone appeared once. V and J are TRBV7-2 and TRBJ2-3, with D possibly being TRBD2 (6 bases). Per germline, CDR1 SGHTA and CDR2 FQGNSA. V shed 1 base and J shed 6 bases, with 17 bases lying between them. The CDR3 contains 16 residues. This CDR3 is CASSLEELAQGDTQYF. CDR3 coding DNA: TGTGCCAGCAGCTTAGAAGAACTAGCCCAGGGCGATACGCAGTATTTT.

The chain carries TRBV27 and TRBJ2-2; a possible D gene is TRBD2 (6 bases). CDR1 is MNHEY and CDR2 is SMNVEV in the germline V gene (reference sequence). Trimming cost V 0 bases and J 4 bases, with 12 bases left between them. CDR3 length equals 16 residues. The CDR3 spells CASSLSGLDLTGELFF. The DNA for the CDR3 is TGTGCCAGCAGTTTATCGGGACTGGATCTCACCGGGGAGCTGTTTTTT.

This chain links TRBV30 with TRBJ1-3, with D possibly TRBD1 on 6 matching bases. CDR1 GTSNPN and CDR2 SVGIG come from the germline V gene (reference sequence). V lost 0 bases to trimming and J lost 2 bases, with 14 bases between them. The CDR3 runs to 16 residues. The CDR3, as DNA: TGTGCCTGGAGTGTAAGACAGGTTTCGGCTGGAAACACCATATATTTT. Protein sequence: CAWSVRQVSAGNTIYF.

Here the CDR3 DNA reads TGTGCCAGCAGCTTAGTATCACTAGCGGGAGGGCCTAGCACAGATACGCAGTATTTT. This translates into CASSLVSLAGGPSTDTQYF. The chain has TRBV7-8 and TRBJ2-3, with 13 bases aligning to TRBD2. The germline V gene encodes CDR1 SGHVS and CDR2 FQNEAQ. The CDR3 covers 19 residues. The ends lost 1 base at V and 0 bases at J; junction bases unmatched: 7.